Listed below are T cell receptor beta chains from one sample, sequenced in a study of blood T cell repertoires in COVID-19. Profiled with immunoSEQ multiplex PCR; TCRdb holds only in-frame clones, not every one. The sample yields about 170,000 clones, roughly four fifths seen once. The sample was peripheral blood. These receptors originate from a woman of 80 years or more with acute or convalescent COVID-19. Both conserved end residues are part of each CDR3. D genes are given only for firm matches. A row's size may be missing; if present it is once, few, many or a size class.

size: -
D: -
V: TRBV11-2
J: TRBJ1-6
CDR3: CASSLELRVYNSPLHF
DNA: TGTGCCAGCAGCTTAGAATTGCGAGTCTATAATTCACCCCTCCACTTT

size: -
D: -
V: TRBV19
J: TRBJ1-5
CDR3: CASSIPGLVFQPQHF
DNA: TGTGCCAGTAGTATACCGGGGTTAGTATTCCAGCCCCAGCATTTT

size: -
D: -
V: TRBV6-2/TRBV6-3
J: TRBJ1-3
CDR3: CASSYDEALSGNTIYF
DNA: TGTGCCAGCAGTTACGATGAGGCCCTCTCTGGAAACACCATATATTTT

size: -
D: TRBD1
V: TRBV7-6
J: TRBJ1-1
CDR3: CASSSGRQGNTEAFF
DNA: TGTGCCAGCAGCTCCGGCAGACAGGGGAACACTGAAGCTTTCTTT

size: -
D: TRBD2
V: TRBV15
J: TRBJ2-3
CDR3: CATSGTSGSTDTQYF
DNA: TGTGCCACCAGCGGGACTAGCGGGAGCACAGATACGCAGTATTTT

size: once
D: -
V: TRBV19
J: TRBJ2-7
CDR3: CASSSGPPREFEQYF
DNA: TGTGCCAGTAGTTCGGGACCTCCCCGGGAGTTCGAGCAGTACTTC

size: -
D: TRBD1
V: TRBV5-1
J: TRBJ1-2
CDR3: CASSLGTGAYGYTF
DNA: TGCGCCAGCAGCTTGGGGACAGGGGCCTATGGCTACACCTTC

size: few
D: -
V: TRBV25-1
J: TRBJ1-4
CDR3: CASSGGGRISF
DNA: TGTGCCAGCAGTGGAGGGGGACGGATCTCTTTT

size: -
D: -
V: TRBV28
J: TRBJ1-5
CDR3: CASSSGTQPQHF
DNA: TGTGCCAGCAGCTCGGGGACACAGCCCCAGCATTTT

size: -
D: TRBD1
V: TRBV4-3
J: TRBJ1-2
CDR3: CASSLQTGGMRGYTF
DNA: TGCGCCAGCAGCCTCCAGACAGGGGGAATGCGGGGCTACACCTTC

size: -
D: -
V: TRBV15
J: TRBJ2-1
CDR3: CATSASEGKQFF
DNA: TGTGCCACCTCGGCTAGCGAGGGTAAGCAGTTCTTC

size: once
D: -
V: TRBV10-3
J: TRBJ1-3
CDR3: CAIEDSGNTIYF
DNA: TGTGCCATTGAGGATTCTGGAAACACCATATATTTT

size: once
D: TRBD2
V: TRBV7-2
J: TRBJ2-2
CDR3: CASSFTSGFLRGTGELFF
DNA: TGTGCCAGCAGCTTTACTAGCGGGTTCCTCCGGGGCACCGGGGAGCTGTTTTTT

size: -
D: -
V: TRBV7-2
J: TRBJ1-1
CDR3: CASSLWTVKNTEAFF
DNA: TGTGCCAGCAGCTTATGGACAGTTAAGAACACTGAAGCTTTCTTT

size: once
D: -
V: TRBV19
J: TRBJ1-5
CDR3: CASNSGGQGGDQPQHF
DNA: TGTGCCAGTAACTCCGGCGGCCAGGGCGGGGATCAGCCCCAGCATTTT

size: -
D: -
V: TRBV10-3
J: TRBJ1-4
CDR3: CAISDRGREGKLFF
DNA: TGTGCCATCAGTGATAGAGGCAGGGAGGGAAAACTGTTTTTT

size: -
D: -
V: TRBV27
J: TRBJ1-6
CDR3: CASSSPGIGSPLHF
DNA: TGTGCCAGCAGTTCCCCGGGGATCGGCTCACCCCTCCACTTT

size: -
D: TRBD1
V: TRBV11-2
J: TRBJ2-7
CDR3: CASSRWDSGFYEQYF
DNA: TGTGCCAGCAGCCGTTGGGACAGTGGGTTCTACGAGCAGTACTTC

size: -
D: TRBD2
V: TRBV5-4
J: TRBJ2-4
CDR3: CASSPSGGLAKNIQYF
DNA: TGTGCCAGCAGCCCAAGCGGGGGGCTAGCCAAAAACATTCAGTACTTC

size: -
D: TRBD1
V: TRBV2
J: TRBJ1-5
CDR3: CASRDDRGGQPQHF
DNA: TGTGCCAGCAGGGATGACAGGGGTGGGCAGCCCCAGCATTTT